This T cell receptor beta chain appears in the sequencing data of a study of T cells after yellow fever vaccination. Study-level background: Preparation of the low-cell-number fractions used SMART-Seq v4 Ultra Low Input. Study results and caveats: A small proportion of clonotypes was detected in both the CD4 and CD8 compartments.

It was through 5'RACE template switching that TCR cDNA was made, with a universal primer site and UMIs added. TCRdb itself ran the 5' RACE reads through MiXCR, one entry per CDR3 protein. The data contain approximately 300,000 distinct CDR3 sequences, about 9.5% of them seen just once; the ten biggest clones take up 15% to 20%. Ten or more counts support this clonotype. No antigen is known for it. Per germline, CDR1 SGHRS and CDR2 YFSETQ. V was pared by 1 base and J by 7 bases, with 17 bases between. The CDR3 runs 15 residues. The sample here was PBMCs, taken on the day of the first yellow fever vaccination. The receptor's source is a man in his late teens or twenties who received the YFV17D yellow fever vaccine. This rearrangement joins TRBV5-1 to TRBJ2-5; no reliable D call. The CDR3 region is CASSLNSKPPGTQYF. CDR3 coding DNA: TGCGCCAGCAGCTTGAACAGCAAACCCCCGGGGACCCAGTACTTC.